This T cell receptor beta chain was identified in a study of patients and donors after allogeneic stem cell transplantation. TCRdb itself ran the RT-PCR reads through MiXCR, one entry per CDR3 protein. The data hold under 35,000 distinct CDR3 sequences, with 35% to 40% observed a single time. V was pared by 6 bases and J by 15 bases, with 12 bases between. This CDR3 has 11 residues. Germline CDR1 is SGHTA and CDR2 is FQGNSA. This chain uses TRBV7-2 with TRBJ1-6; D is ambiguous. The clonotype was recovered from a human donor who was either an allogeneic HSCT recipient or a stem cell or donor lymphocyte infusion donor (not recorded which). It is not recorded whose cells these are; they may come from a transplant donor. Sequenced material: blood, either unsorted or a sorted T cell fraction (not recorded which). The CDR3 DNA is TGTGCCAGCAGTTACGGGAGTCTCCTCCACTTT. It is translated as CASSYGSLLHF.